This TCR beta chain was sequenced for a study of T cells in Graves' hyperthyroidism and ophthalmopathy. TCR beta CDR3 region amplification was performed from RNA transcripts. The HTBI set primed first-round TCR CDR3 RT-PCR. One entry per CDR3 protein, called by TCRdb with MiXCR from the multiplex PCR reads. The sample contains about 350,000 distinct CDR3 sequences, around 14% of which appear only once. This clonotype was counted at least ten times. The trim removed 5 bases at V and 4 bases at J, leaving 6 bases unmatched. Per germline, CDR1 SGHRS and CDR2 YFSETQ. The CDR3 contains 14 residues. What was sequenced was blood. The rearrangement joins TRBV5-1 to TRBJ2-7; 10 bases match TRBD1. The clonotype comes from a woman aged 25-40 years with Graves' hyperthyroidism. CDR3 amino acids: CASRPGTGVYEQYF. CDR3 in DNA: TGCGCCAGCAGGCCCGGGACAGGGGTGTACGAGCAGTACTTC.